Listed below are T cell receptor beta chains from one sample, sequenced in a study of shared clonotypes between healthy human individuals. Sequencing was performed with immunoSEQ multiplex PCR; in TCRdb, only in-frame clones are kept and a portion is missing. The table lists some 2.1 million clones, roughly 96% of them singletons. The sequencing input was naive CD4+ T cells sorted from blood. The receptor source for this set is a man aged 18 to 29 in good health. Each CDR3 is given with its conserved first and last residue. D genes are given only for firm matches. Clone size appears in some rows only: once, few, many, or a class for an expanded clone.

abundance: -
d_gene: -
v_gene: TRBV10-1
j_gene: TRBJ1-1
CDR3nt: TGCGCCAGCAGACAAGGGGGTAACACTGAAGCTTTCTTT
CDR3aa: CASRQGGNTEAFF

abundance: -
d_gene: -
v_gene: TRBV6-1
j_gene: TRBJ2-3
CDR3nt: TGTGCCAGCAGTTCTGGGGCGGTAATGACAGATACGCAGTATTTT
CDR3aa: CASSSGAVMTDTQYF

abundance: -
d_gene: -
v_gene: TRBV29-1
j_gene: TRBJ1-2
CDR3nt: TGCAGCGTTGGGACAGATGGCTGCACCTTC
CDR3aa: CSVGTDGCTF

abundance: -
d_gene: TRBD2
v_gene: TRBV5-1
j_gene: TRBJ2-5
CDR3nt: TGCGCCAGCAGCCCCTTAAGCGGGGCGATGGAGACCCAGTACTTC
CDR3aa: CASSPLSGAMETQYF

abundance: -
d_gene: TRBD2
v_gene: TRBV18
j_gene: TRBJ2-5
CDR3nt: TGTGCCAGCTCACCCCCAACTAGCGGGAGGCAAGAGACCCAGTACTTC
CDR3aa: CASSPPTSGRQETQYF

abundance: -
d_gene: -
v_gene: TRBV7-9
j_gene: TRBJ1-4
CDR3nt: TGTGCCAGCAGCTTAGCGCCGGGTCCTAATGAAAAACTGTTTTTT
CDR3aa: CASSLAPGPNEKLFF

abundance: -
d_gene: -
v_gene: TRBV6-1
j_gene: TRBJ1-1
CDR3nt: TGTGCCAGCAGTGAAGAGGGTGGCACTGAAGCTTTCTTT
CDR3aa: CASSEEGGTEAFF

abundance: -
d_gene: -
v_gene: TRBV7-9
j_gene: TRBJ2-5
CDR3nt: TGTGCCAGCAGCTTCGTAGGAGAGACCCAGTACTTC
CDR3aa: CASSFVGETQYF

abundance: -
d_gene: -
v_gene: TRBV2
j_gene: TRBJ1-2
CDR3nt: TGTGCCAGCAACCCGACAGGTCCGGGGGGCTACACCTTC
CDR3aa: CASNPTGPGGYTF

abundance: -
d_gene: -
v_gene: TRBV6-5
j_gene: TRBJ2-5
CDR3nt: TGTGCCAGCAGTTACTCGATGGTAAACCAAGAGACCCAGTACTTC
CDR3aa: CASSYSMVNQETQYF

abundance: -
d_gene: -
v_gene: TRBV5-4
j_gene: TRBJ1-6
CDR3nt: TGTGCCAGCAGCCCGCGGGACCGAGATAATTCACCCCTCCACTTT
CDR3aa: CASSPRDRDNSPLHF

abundance: -
d_gene: -
v_gene: TRBV12-1
j_gene: TRBJ2-7
CDR3nt: TGTGCCAGCAGCTTTGACGGGGCGGGAGCCTACGAGCAGTACTTC
CDR3aa: CASSFDGAGAYEQYF

abundance: -
d_gene: -
v_gene: TRBV5-1
j_gene: TRBJ2-2
CDR3nt: TGCGCCAGCAGCCCCTCGGTGGTCGCCGGGGAGCTGTTTTTT
CDR3aa: CASSPSVVAGELFF

abundance: -
d_gene: -
v_gene: TRBV6-6
j_gene: TRBJ1-1
CDR3nt: TGTGCCAGCAGTTACTCTAACCGGGCCGGCACTGAAGCTTTCTTT
CDR3aa: CASSYSNRAGTEAFF

abundance: -
d_gene: TRBD1
v_gene: TRBV5-1
j_gene: TRBJ2-3
CDR3nt: TGCGCCAGCAGCTTAGAGTATTCCAGGACAGGGGCCACAGATACGCAGTATTTT
CDR3aa: CASSLEYSRTGATDTQYF

abundance: -
d_gene: -
v_gene: TRBV6-1
j_gene: TRBJ2-5
CDR3nt: TGTGCCAGCAGTGAGGCATGGGGGGAGACCCAGTACTTC
CDR3aa: CASSEAWGETQYF

abundance: -
d_gene: -
v_gene: TRBV7-6
j_gene: TRBJ2-7
CDR3nt: TGTGCCAGCAGCCTGCCGCCGGACTACGAGCAGTACTTC
CDR3aa: CASSLPPDYEQYF

abundance: -
d_gene: -
v_gene: TRBV6-1
j_gene: TRBJ1-5
CDR3nt: TGTGCCAGCAGTGAAGAAAGGCCCCAGCATTTT
CDR3aa: CASSEERPQHF

abundance: -
d_gene: -
v_gene: TRBV18
j_gene: TRBJ1-5
CDR3nt: TGTGCCAGCTCACCCCTAGAGTATGACCCCCAGCATTTT
CDR3aa: CASSPLEYDPQHF

abundance: many
d_gene: -
v_gene: TRBV11-2
j_gene: TRBJ2-5
CDR3nt: TGTGCCAGCAGCTCAGGGAGTCACGGCGAGACCCAGTACTTC
CDR3aa: CASSSGSHGETQYF